This TCR beta chain was profiled in a study of blood T cell repertoires in COVID-19. The overall study: Researchers got acute and convalescent COVID-19 samples from the United States, Italy and Spain. Sources were T cells, B-cell-depleted T cells, or PBMCs; the material itself was cDNA or gDNA.

V was clipped by 1 base and J by 3 bases, with 10 bases between them. This CDR3 contains 14 residues. Germline CDR1 is SGHKS and CDR2 is YYEKEE (reference sequence). Generated by immunoSEQ multiplex PCR, the TCRdb table keeps only in-frame clones and is missing some. The table records roughly 80,000 clones, approximately 83% of them present only once. This chain joins TRBV5-5 and TRBJ1-2; D remains unclear. Source material: peripheral blood. The clonotype was recovered from a human donor in a cohort sampled during active COVID-19. In DNA form, the CDR3 reads TGTGCCAGCAGCTTGTCGGCGGGCGACTATGGCTACACCTTC. Protein product: CASSLSAGDYGYTF. Looking up the rest from reference TRBV5-5 and TRBJ1-2 gives the full variable domain: DAGVTQSPTHLIKTRGQQVTLRCSPISGHKSVSWYQQVLGQGPQFIFQYYEKEERGRGNFPDRFSARQFPNYSSELNVNALLLGDSALYLCASSLSAGDYGYTFGSGTRLTVV.